These T cell receptor beta chains were read from a single sample in a study of CD8+CD57+ T cells in acquired aplastic anemia. TCRdb fed the reads into MiXCR, producing one record per CDR3 protein. The table includes roughly 130,000 distinct CDR3 sequences, 48% detected once. Input material: sorted CD4+, CD8+, or CD8+CD57+ T cells (not recorded which) from PBMCs. The source of these receptors is a human donor in good health, serving as a control. CDR3s include the opening cysteine and the closing phenylalanine or tryptophan. D genes are given only for firm matches. Not all rows give a size; the values are once, few, many and, for expanded clones, a class.

>-|TRBV29-1|few|TRBJ1-1
CSVARVGGEAFF
TGCAGCGTAGCGAGGGTTGGAGGTGAAGCTTTCTTT
>TRBD2|TRBV9|many|TRBJ2-7
CASSVTSGDSEQYF
TGTGCCAGCAGCGTGACTAGCGGGGATAGCGAGCAGTACTTC
>TRBD1|TRBV19|-|TRBJ1-5
CASSIRQGANQPQHF
TGTGCCAGTAGTATAAGACAGGGGGCGAATCAGCCCCAGCATTTT
>TRBD1|TRBV7-2|-|TRBJ2-7
CASSSTGTGYYEQYF
TGTGCCAGCAGCTCGACCGGGACAGGGTACTACGAGCAGTACTTC
>TRBD1|TRBV2|few|TRBJ1-1
CASSLRGGMNTEAFF
TGTGCCAGCAGTTTGCGAGGGGGCATGAACACTGAAGCTTTCTTT
>-|TRBV19|many|TRBJ2-6
CASSTPAGANVLTF
TGTGCCAGTAGTACTCCGGCTGGGGCCAACGTCCTGACTTTC
>-|TRBV7-2|-|TRBJ2-1
CASSLEQGGEQFF
TGTGCCAGCAGCTTAGAACAGGGCGGGGAGCAGTTCTTC
>-|TRBV19|-|TRBJ1-5
CASSIAESNQPQHF
TGTGCCAGTAGTATAGCCGAAAGCAATCAGCCCCAGCATTTT
>-|TRBV20-1|-|TRBJ2-5
CSASEETQYF
TGCAGTGCTAGTGAAGAGACCCAGTACTTC
>-|TRBV10-2|-|TRBJ1-5
CASSDYRYQPQHF
TGCGCCAGCAGTGATTACAGGTATCAGCCCCAGCATTTT
>-|TRBV9|many|TRBJ2-6
CASSGWEGTSSGANVLTF
TGTGCCAGCAGCGGTTGGGAAGGGACGAGCTCTGGGGCCAACGTCCTGACTTTC
>TRBD2|TRBV25-1|-|TRBJ2-3
CASRGAGGRDTQYF
TGTGCCAGCAGAGGAGCGGGGGGCCGTGATACGCAGTATTTT
>-|TRBV20-1|many|TRBJ2-5
CSARDSRGDETQYF
TGCAGTGCTAGAGATTCCAGGGGGGATGAGACCCAGTACTTC
>TRBD1|TRBV12-3/TRBV12-4|many|TRBJ1-5
CASSLTTGGGQPQHF
TGTGCCAGCAGTCTCACTACAGGGGGCGGTCAGCCCCAGCATTTT
>TRBD1|TRBV10-1|-|TRBJ1-3
CASSEAGGGGNTIYF
TGCGCCAGCAGTGAGGCAGGGGGTGGTGGAAACACCATATATTTT
>-|TRBV6-1|many|TRBJ2-1
CASSLPQAYNEQFF
TGTGCCAGCAGCCTCCCGCAGGCCTACAATGAGCAGTTCTTC
>-|TRBV5-1|many|TRBJ2-2
CASSLRANTGELFF
TGCGCCAGCAGCTTGAGGGCGAACACCGGGGAGCTGTTTTTT
>-|TRBV7-6|many|TRBJ2-3
CASSALGTYSTDTQYF
TGTGCCAGCAGCGCCTTGGGGACATACAGCACAGATACGCAGTATTTT
>TRBD1|TRBV5-4|-|TRBJ1-6
CARSLGQGDNSPLHF
TGTGCCCGCAGCTTAGGACAGGGGGATAATTCACCCCTCCACTTT
>-|TRBV7-2|few|TRBJ1-1
CASSAGSNTEAFF
TGTGCCAGCAGCGCCGGATCGAACACTGAAGCTTTCTTT
>-|TRBV6-5|many|TRBJ1-6
CASSYSWTAYNSPLHF
TGTGCCAGCAGTTACTCGTGGACGGCTTATAATTCACCCCTCCACTTT
>TRBD1|TRBV18|many|TRBJ1-2
CASSKQGTNGYTF
TGTGCCAGCTCAAAACAGGGGACGAATGGCTACACCTTC
>-|TRBV4-2|-|TRBJ2-2
CASSPGGGYTGELFF
TGTGCCAGCAGCCCAGGGGGGGGTTACACCGGGGAGCTGTTTTTT
>-|TRBV29-1|-|TRBJ1-2
CSADFGGTSYGYTF
TGCAGCGCAGACTTTGGCGGGACTTCCTATGGCTACACCTTC
>-|TRBV6-1|many|TRBJ2-7
CASSRGMTSYEQYF
TGTGCCAGCAGTAGGGGGATGACTTCGTACGAGCAGTACTTC
>-|TRBV9|-|TRBJ1-1
CASSTRTVNTEAFF
TGTGCCAGCAGCACGAGGACGGTGAACACTGAAGCTTTCTTT
>-|TRBV5-1|many|TRBJ1-4
CASSLGGATNEKLFF
TGCGCCAGCAGCTTAGGAGGTGCAACTAATGAAAAACTGTTTTTT
>-|TRBV19|many|TRBJ1-2
CASSMGGNVNYGYTF
TGTGCCAGTAGTATGGGGGGCAATGTGAACTATGGCTACACCTTC
>-|TRBV19|-|TRBJ1-4
CASSDGGTNEKLFF
TGTGCCAGTAGTGATGGGGGCACTAATGAAAAACTGTTTTTT
>-|TRBV24-1|-|TRBJ1-5
CATMASGGKNQPQHF
TGTGCCACCATGGCTAGCGGGGGGAAAAATCAGCCCCAGCATTTT
>-|TRBV29-1|-|TRBJ1-1
CSVVSGSTEAFF
TGCAGCGTTGTCTCCGGGAGCACTGAAGCTTTCTTT
>-|TRBV18|few|TRBJ2-6
CASSPRGFDSGANVLTF
TGTGCCAGCTCACCTAGAGGGTTCGACTCTGGGGCCAACGTCCTGACTTTC
>TRBD1|TRBV4-3|many|TRBJ1-1
CASSLTGVGTEAFF
TGCGCCAGCAGCCTCACAGGGGTGGGCACTGAAGCTTTCTTT
>-|TRBV6-6|many|TRBJ1-3
CASTLGRGNTIYF
TGTGCCAGCACTTTAGGCCGAGGAAACACCATATATTTT
>-|TRBV10-3|few|TRBJ1-1
CAISEAQDSEAFF
TGTGCCATCAGTGAGGCCCAGGACAGTGAAGCTTTCTTT
>TRBD2|TRBV20-1|many|TRBJ2-3
CSAKLAAFTDTQYF
TGCAGTGCCAAACTAGCGGCCTTCACAGATACGCAGTATTTT
>TRBD2|TRBV9|many|TRBJ2-5
CASSEGTSGGQETQYF
TGTGCCAGCAGCGAGGGGACTAGCGGGGGGCAAGAGACCCAGTACTTC
>TRBD1|TRBV10-3|few|TRBJ1-1
CAGSGQSNTEAFF
TGTGCCGGTTCGGGACAGTCGAACACTGAAGCTTTCTTT
>-|TRBV20-1|-|TRBJ2-7
CSARAGSSYEQYF
TGCAGTGCTAGAGCGGGCAGCTCCTACGAGCAGTACTTC
>-|TRBV15|medium-sized|TRBJ1-6
CATSSDISYNSPLHF
TGTGCCACCAGCAGTGATATCTCCTATAATTCACCCCTCCACTTT
>-|TRBV7-2|-|TRBJ2-5
CASSQDRAGETQYF
TGTGCCAGCAGCCAAGATCGGGCAGGGGAGACCCAGTACTTC
>-|TRBV7-2|-|TRBJ2-7
CASSPRDPGEQYF
TGTGCCAGCAGCCCCAGGGACCCGGGGGAGCAGTACTTC
>-|TRBV19|many|TRBJ2-1
CASSISRNEQFF
TGTGCCAGTAGTATCTCACGGAATGAGCAGTTCTTC
>TRBD1|TRBV19|many|TRBJ1-5
CASSMDRGFSQPQHF
TGTGCCAGTAGTATGGACAGGGGATTTAGTCAGCCCCAGCATTTT
>-|TRBV27|many|TRBJ1-6
CASSLRTETPLHF
TGTGCCAGCAGTTTAAGGACCGAAACACCCCTCCACTTT
>-|TRBV2|many|TRBJ1-5
CASSPTENSNQPQHF
TGTGCCAGCAGCCCGACTGAAAATAGCAATCAGCCCCAGCATTTT
>TRBD1|TRBV19|-|TRBJ2-7
CASSPGQGATYEQYF
TGTGCCAGTAGCCCAGGGCAGGGGGCAACCTACGAGCAGTACTTC
>-|TRBV2|-|TRBJ1-4
CASRSDNRRDEKLFF
TGTGCCAGCAGGTCGGACAATAGACGAGATGAAAAACTGTTTTTT